These T cell receptor beta chains were read from a single sample in a study of blood T cell repertoires in COVID-19. Only in-frame clones appear in the TCRdb table, and some are missing; sequencing was by immunoSEQ multiplex PCR. The sample carries about 400,000 clones, roughly 87% recorded once. Sequencing was carried out using PBMCs or T cells enriched from blood (not recorded which). The origin of the receptors is a woman in her 40s with acute COVID-19. CDR3s include the opening cysteine and the closing phenylalanine or tryptophan. The D gene is left open where the match is weak. Where a row states a size, it is once, few, many or the class of an expanded clone; other rows omit it.

V	size	J	D	DNA	CDR3
TRBV3-1/TRBV3-2	once	TRBJ1-2	-	TGTGCCAGCAGCCAACAGGGCGGTCGTTATGGCTACACCTTC	CASSQQGGRYGYTF
TRBV5-6	-	TRBJ2-1	-	TGTGCCAGCAGCTACCCCCCGGGGGTTCTCTACAATGAGCAGTTCTTC	CASSYPPGVLYNEQFF
TRBV12-3/TRBV12-4	-	TRBJ1-1	TRBD1	TGTGCCAGCAGTTCCAGGGGGGAAGCTTTCTTT	CASSSRGEAFF
TRBV6-1	-	TRBJ1-4	-	TGTGCCAGCAGTGAATCCCGTAATGAAAAACTGTTTTTT	CASSESRNEKLFF
TRBV7-7	-	TRBJ2-1	TRBD2	TGTGCCAGCAGCCCTAACCTAGCGGGGGACAATGAGCAGTTCTTC	CASSPNLAGDNEQFF
TRBV15	-	TRBJ2-5	TRBD1	TGTGCCACCAGCAGCCGGTACTCCAGGGGGAAGGAGACCCAGTACTTC	CATSSRYSRGKETQYF
TRBV6-6	-	TRBJ1-3	TRBD1	TGTGCCAGCAGTCATATGGGACAGGGTTTTTCTGGAAACACCATATATTTT	CASSHMGQGFSGNTIYF
TRBV3-1/TRBV3-2	-	TRBJ1-2	TRBD1	TGTGCCAGCAGCCAAGGGGGACAGCGGGTAAACTATGGCTACACCTTC	CASSQGGQRVNYGYTF
TRBV18	-	TRBJ2-7	-	TGTGCCAGCTCATTCTCCGGGACTTTCTACGAGCAGTACTTC	CASSFSGTFYEQYF
TRBV18	few	TRBJ2-7	TRBD2	TGTGCCAGCTCACCTCCGTCTAGCGGGGGGAGCTCCTACGAGCAGTACTTC	CASSPPSSGGSSYEQYF
TRBV6-5	-	TRBJ2-2	-	TGTGCCAGCAGGCGCACCGGGGAGCTGTTTTTT	CASRRTGELFF
TRBV11-2	-	TRBJ2-2	TRBD1	TGTGCCAGCAGCTTAGCCAGGGGGCGCGCCGGGGAGCTGTTTTTT	CASSLARGRAGELFF
TRBV23-1	-	TRBJ1-1	-	TGCGCCAGCACCCTGCAGTTAGGGGACACTGAAGCTTTCTTT	CASTLQLGDTEAFF
TRBV4-1	-	TRBJ1-4	TRBD1	TGCGCCAGCAGCGCAACCGGGACAGGGTACGAAAAACTGTTTTTT	CASSATGTGYEKLFF
TRBV4-2	-	TRBJ1-2	-	TGTGCCAGCAGCCAGTCCGTTGGCTACACCTTC	CASSQSVGYTF
TRBV18	-	TRBJ1-1	-	TGTGCCAGCTCATTAGGGACAACCCCTGAAGCTTTCTTT	CASSLGTTPEAFF
TRBV24-1	-	TRBJ2-3	-	TGTGCCACCAGTGATTCAGACAAGGAATCAGATACGCAGTATTTT	CATSDSDKESDTQYF
TRBV7-9	-	TRBJ1-4	-	TGTGCCAGCAGCCCTAGCGGAGTAAGACAGGCGACTAATGAAAAACTGTTTTTT	CASSPSGVRQATNEKLFF
TRBV4-2	-	TRBJ1-2	-	TGTGCCAGCAGCCAAGCCGGGAGTACCTATGGCTACACCTTC	CASSQAGSTYGYTF
TRBV7-9	-	TRBJ1-6	TRBD1	TGTGCCAGCAGCTTAGGGACGGGACAGTTGAATTCACCCCTCCACTTT	CASSLGTGQLNSPLHF
TRBV10-1	-	TRBJ2-3	-	TGCGCCAGCAGTGACCTTTCGGGGGACACAGATACGCAGTATTTT	CASSDLSGDTDTQYF
TRBV9	-	TRBJ2-2	TRBD2	TGTGCCAGCAGCACAACTAGCGGGGACTTTACCGGGGAGCTGTTTTTT	CASSTTSGDFTGELFF
TRBV19	-	TRBJ2-5	TRBD2	TGTGCCAGTAGTCCAAATCTAGCGGGGGGTGAGACCCAGTACTTC	CASSPNLAGGETQYF
TRBV6-6	-	TRBJ1-3	TRBD1	TGTGCCAGCAGCGCGACAGGGTCAGGAAACACCATATATTTT	CASSATGSGNTIYF
TRBV29-1	once	TRBJ2-5	-	TGCAGCGTGCGGTACCAAGAGACCCAGTACTTC	CSVRYQETQYF
TRBV6-5	-	TRBJ2-2	-	TGTGCCAGCAGTTTTTTAGGAGTCGGGGAGCTGTTTTTT	CASSFLGVGELFF
TRBV7-9	few	TRBJ2-7	-	TGTGCCAGCAGCGCGCCCGGGATGGGGGAGCAGTACTTC	CASSAPGMGEQYF
TRBV9	-	TRBJ2-3	-	TGTGCCAGCAGCGTACTAGCAGCCCTCACAGATACGCAGTATTTT	CASSVLAALTDTQYF
TRBV7-9	-	TRBJ1-6	-	TGTGCCAGCGCCTCGGGGAGTGGTCCCCTCCACTTT	CASASGSGPLHF
TRBV5-4	-	TRBJ1-1	TRBD1	TGTGCCAGCAGCTTGGGACAGGGGGCTCGGACTGAAGCTTTCTTT	CASSLGQGARTEAFF
TRBV7-9	few	TRBJ1-2	-	TGTGCCAGCAGCTTAGTAGGGCAGGGGCATGGCTACACCTTC	CASSLVGQGHGYTF
TRBV5-1	once	TRBJ1-1	TRBD1	TGCGCCAGCAGCTCCGGCGGACAGGGGGCAGCTTTCTTT	CASSSGGQGAAFF
TRBV23-1	-	TRBJ1-1	-	TGCGCCAGCAGTCACCATATCTCCCTGGACAGTGGGGGCACTGAAGCTTTCTTT	CASSHHISLDSGGTEAFF
TRBV7-8	-	TRBJ2-3	-	TGTGCCAGCAGCTTAGTTTCGGGACACGACACAGATACGCAGTATTTT	CASSLVSGHDTDTQYF
TRBV7-9	-	TRBJ2-6	-	TGTGCAAGCACATCTTCCTCTGGGGCCAACGTCCTGACTTTC	CASTSSSGANVLTF
TRBV10-3	-	TRBJ2-6	-	TGTGCCATCACGGGTGAAAAGAGCTCTGGGGCCAACGTCCTGACTTTC	CAITGEKSSGANVLTF
TRBV18	-	TRBJ2-5	TRBD2	TGTGCCAGCTCCCTTTGGACTAGCGGGGTTGAGACCCAGTACTTC	CASSLWTSGVETQYF
TRBV9	-	TRBJ2-3	TRBD2	TGTGCCAGCGGGCGGGGCAGCGGGGGGGACTCAGATACGCAGTATTTT	CASGRGSGGDSDTQYF
TRBV6-1	-	TRBJ2-7	-	TGTGCCAGCAGTGACAGGAGGCGGAGCTCCTACGAGCAGTACTTC	CASSDRRRSSYEQYF
TRBV29-1	-	TRBJ1-3	TRBD1	TGCAGCGTTAGCCGGGACAGTTTCTTAGGAAACACCATATATTTT	CSVSRDSFLGNTIYF
TRBV6-1	-	TRBJ1-1	-	TGTGCCAGCAGTGAGACAGCCATGAACACTGAAGCTTTCTTT	CASSETAMNTEAFF
TRBV19	-	TRBJ2-3	TRBD2	TGTGCCAGTATGGGACTAGCGGGGGGGGAAGATACGCAGTATTTT	CASMGLAGGEDTQYF
TRBV7-9	-	TRBJ1-3	-	TGTGCCAGCAGCTTAGTCAGGGGCTCTGGAAACACCATATATTTT	CASSLVRGSGNTIYF
TRBV10-3	-	TRBJ1-4	-	TGTGCCATCAGTGACAGGGGAGTTAATGAAAAACTGTTTTTT	CAISDRGVNEKLFF
TRBV5-1	few	TRBJ2-7	TRBD1	TGCGCCAGCAGCTCGAGACAGGGTTCCTACGAGCAGTACTTC	CASSSRQGSYEQYF
TRBV30	few	TRBJ1-2	TRBD1	TGTGCCTTGCTCCGGGACAGGGCGTTGTGGGGCTATGGCTACACCTTC	CALLRDRALWGYGYTF
TRBV3-1/TRBV3-2	-	TRBJ2-1	-	TGTGCCAGCAGCCCCGGGTACAATGAGCAGTTCTTC	CASSPGYNEQFF